This T cell receptor beta chain was observed in a study of T-cell reconstitution after alpha-beta-depleted transplantation in children. This clonotype was counted only a few times. Its antigen remains unidentified. This CDR3 is built from 13 residues. The V gene's germline CDR1 is LGHDT and CDR2 YNNKEL (reference sequence). The V end was cut by 6 bases, the J end by 4 bases, with 13 bases between. Preparation of the TCRbeta library was carried out with unique molecular identifiers. MiXCR was run by TCRdb on the PCR reads, yielding one entry per CDR3 protein. This sample has 450,000 to 700,000 distinct CDR3 sequences, with 25% to 30% found just once. General study results and limits: TCRbeta diversity was high at day 60 in some patients (a result of surviving recipient T cells and thymic progenitors). When one year had passed after transplant, most T-cell counts and diversity came from newly produced T cells. It was reported that alpha-beta T cells came from several hundred expanded graft clones (about two months after transplant).

The sequence derives from a boy under two years old with Wiskott-Aldrich syndrome, due to receive a stem cell transplant. The rearrangement links TRBV3-1 to TRBJ2-7; D is uncertain. The sequencing here drew on PBMCs, taken before TCRalphabeta/CD19-depleted stem cell transplant. The CDR3 nucleotides are TGTGCCAGCAGAAACCTACTCGGTTACGAGCAGTACTTC. It encodes CASRNLLGYEQYF.